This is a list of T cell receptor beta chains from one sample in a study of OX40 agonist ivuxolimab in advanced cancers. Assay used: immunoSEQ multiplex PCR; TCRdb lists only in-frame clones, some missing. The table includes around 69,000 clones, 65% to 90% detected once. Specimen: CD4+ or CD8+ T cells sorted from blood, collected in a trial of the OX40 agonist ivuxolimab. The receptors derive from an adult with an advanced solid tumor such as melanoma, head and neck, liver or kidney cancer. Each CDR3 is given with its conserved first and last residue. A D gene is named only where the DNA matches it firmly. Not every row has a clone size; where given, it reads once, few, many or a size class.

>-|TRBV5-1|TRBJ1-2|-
TGCGCCAGCAGCTTGAGTTCTCCGTGGGATGGCTACACCTTC
CASSLSSPWDGYTF
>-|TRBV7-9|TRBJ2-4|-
TGTGCCAGCAGCTTGACAGCTGTAGCCAAAAACATTCAGTACTTC
CASSLTAVAKNIQYF
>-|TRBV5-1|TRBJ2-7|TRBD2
TGCGCTCTACGGGGGGATCCCATAAGTTCGCTGGACTTC
CALRGDPISSLDF
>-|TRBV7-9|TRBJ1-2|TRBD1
TGTGCCAGCAGCCGGATGGACAGGGGAGACTATGGCTACACCTTC
CASSRMDRGDYGYTF
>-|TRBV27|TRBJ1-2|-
TGTGCCAGCACCCTCTCCTCAGGCACAGGCCAACTATATGGCTACACCTTC
CASTLSSGTGQLYGYTF
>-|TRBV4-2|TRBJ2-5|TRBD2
TGTGCCAGCAGCCAAGATATGACTAGCGGGGGGGCTGGAGAGACCCAGTACTTC
CASSQDMTSGGAGETQYF
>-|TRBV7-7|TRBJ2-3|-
TGTGCCAGCAGCTTAGATGGACTCACAGATACGCAGTATTTT
CASSLDGLTDTQYF
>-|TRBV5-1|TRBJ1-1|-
TGCGCCAGCAGCTTGGCCGTGACAGACGGGACTGAAGCTTTCTTT
CASSLAVTDGTEAFF
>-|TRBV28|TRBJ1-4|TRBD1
TGTGCCAGCAGCCTGACAGGGGCGGGATCGATAACTAATGAAAAACTGTTTTTT
CASSLTGAGSITNEKLFF
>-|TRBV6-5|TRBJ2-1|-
TGTGCCAGCAGTGGGAGGGCAGGGGGAAATGAGCAGTTCTTC
CASSGRAGGNEQFF
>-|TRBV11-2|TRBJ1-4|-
TGTGCCAGCAGCTTAAGTGGGCTCTCGAGAGAAAAACTGTTTTTT
CASSLSGLSREKLFF
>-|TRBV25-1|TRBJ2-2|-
TGTGCCAGCAGTGCCCCCCAGGGCACCGGGGAGCTGTTTTTT
CASSAPQGTGELFF
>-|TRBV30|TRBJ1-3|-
TGTGCCTGGAGTGAAATGATCTCCATATATTTT
CAWSEMISIYF
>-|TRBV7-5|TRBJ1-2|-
TGTGCCAGAAGCTTCAGAGGCAGCCTAGGGCATGGCTACACCTTC
CARSFRGSLGHGYTF
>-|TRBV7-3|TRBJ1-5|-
TGTGCCAGCAGCCGGGGAACCAATCAGCCCCAGCATTTT
CASSRGTNQPQHF
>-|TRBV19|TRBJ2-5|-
TGTGCCAGTAGCATTGGATCCCAGGAGACCCAGTACTTC
CASSIGSQETQYF
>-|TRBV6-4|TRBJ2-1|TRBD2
TGTGCCAGCAGTGAGGGCCCTAGCGGGGGGGCCCTAGCCTACAATGAGCAGTTCTTC
CASSEGPSGGALAYNEQFF
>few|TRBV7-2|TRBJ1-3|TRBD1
TGTGCCAGCAGCACCAGGGGGCGTGGGTTAAACACCATATATTTT
CASSTRGRGLNTIYF